This T cell receptor (beta chain) was profiled in a study of T cells in Graves' hyperthyroidism and ophthalmopathy. Amplification yielded TCR beta CDR3 regions, with RNA transcripts as the source. The HTBI primer set served for first-round RT-PCR of the TCR CDR3. One entry per CDR3 protein, called by TCRdb with MiXCR from the multiplex PCR reads. In the table there are under 450,000 distinct CDR3 sequences, more than 15% of which are singletons. Germline V gene data show CDR1 as SGDLS and CDR2 as YYNGEE. V dropped 2 bases and J dropped 6 bases, with 12 bases sitting between them. The CDR3 is 14 residues long. Findings and limits, study-wide: Progression to ophthalmopathy was predicted a median of roughly seven months early. Appearing also in blood were most of the thyroid clonotypes expanded above 0.001.

This clonotype was detected a few times. The antigen is undetermined. Diagnosis of hyperthyroidism was new in patients aged 18 to 65, and its duration was under 2 months. Any patient presenting with uncontrolled infection, other autoimmune disease, pregnancy or lactation was left out. The gene calls are TRBV9 and TRBJ2-1; D remains unclear. The sequencing input was blood. The receptor was isolated from a young woman with Graves' hyperthyroidism. For the CDR3, the DNA is TGTGCCAGCAGCGTCGGGCTATCCCCCAATGAGCAGTTCTTC. It codes for CASSVGLSPNEQFF.